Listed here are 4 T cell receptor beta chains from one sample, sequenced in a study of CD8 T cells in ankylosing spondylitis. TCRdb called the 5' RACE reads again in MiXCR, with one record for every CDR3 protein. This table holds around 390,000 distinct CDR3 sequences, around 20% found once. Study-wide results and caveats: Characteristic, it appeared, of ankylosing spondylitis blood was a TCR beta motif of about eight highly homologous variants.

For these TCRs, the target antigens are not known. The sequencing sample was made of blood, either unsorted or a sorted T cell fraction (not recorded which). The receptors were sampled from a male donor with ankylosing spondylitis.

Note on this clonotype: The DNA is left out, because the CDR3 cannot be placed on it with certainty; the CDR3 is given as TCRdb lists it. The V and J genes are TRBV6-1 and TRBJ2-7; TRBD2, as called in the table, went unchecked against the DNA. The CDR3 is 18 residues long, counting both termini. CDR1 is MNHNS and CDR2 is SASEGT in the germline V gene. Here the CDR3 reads CASMTSGRLYEQYFVQYF.

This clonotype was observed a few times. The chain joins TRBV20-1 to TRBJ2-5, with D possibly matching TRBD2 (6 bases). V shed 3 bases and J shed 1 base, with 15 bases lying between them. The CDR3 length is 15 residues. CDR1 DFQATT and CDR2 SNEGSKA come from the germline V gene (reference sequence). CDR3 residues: CSARGLRVFQETQYF. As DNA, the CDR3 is TGCAGTGCTAGGGGACTGAGGGTTTTCCAAGAGACCCAGTACTTC.

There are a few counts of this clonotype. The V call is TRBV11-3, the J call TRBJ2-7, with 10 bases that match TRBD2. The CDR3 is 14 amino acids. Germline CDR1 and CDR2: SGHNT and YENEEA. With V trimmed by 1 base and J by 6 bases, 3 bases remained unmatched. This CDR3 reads CASSLVAGGGEQYF. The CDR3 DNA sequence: TGTGCCAGCAGCTTAGTAGCGGGAGGAGGCGAGCAGTACTTC.

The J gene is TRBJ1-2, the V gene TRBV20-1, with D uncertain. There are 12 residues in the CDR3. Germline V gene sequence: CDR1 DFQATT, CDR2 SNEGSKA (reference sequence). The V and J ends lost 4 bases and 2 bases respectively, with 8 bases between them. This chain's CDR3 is CSATQHNYGYTF. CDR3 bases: TGCAGTGCTACCCAACACAACTATGGCTACACCTTC.